This T cell receptor (beta chain) emerged from a study of sequential checkpoint blockade in melanoma. Background on the study: Patients were randomized 1:1 to nivolumab-then-ipilimumab or ipilimumab-then-nivolumab first-line.

CDR1 KGHSH and CDR2 LQKENI come from the germline V gene. Trimming pared 6 bases from V and 1 base from J, leaving 18 bases between. This CDR3 comprises 17 residues. This clone occurred a few times. Treatment in this sample: randomized to nivolumab then ipilimumab (arm A) or the reverse (arm B). Live CD3+CD8+ CD19− CD56− cells were sorted from PBMCs. Libraries were prepared by immunoSEQ multiplex PCR; TCRdb keeps only in-frame clonotypes and omits some of them. The profile shows about 21,000 clones, about 82% of them singletons. This chain connects TRBV18 to TRBJ2-2; a weak D match, TRBD1 (5 bases). Specimen: CD8+ T cells sorted from blood (inferred from file names), collected from a patient given nivolumab and ipilimumab in sequence. This TCR was sampled from a human donor with melanoma. The CDR3, as DNA: TGTGCCAGCTCCTACCAGGGTCTCACCCTGAACACCGGGGAGCTGTTTTTT. Translation: CASSYQGLTLNTGELFF.